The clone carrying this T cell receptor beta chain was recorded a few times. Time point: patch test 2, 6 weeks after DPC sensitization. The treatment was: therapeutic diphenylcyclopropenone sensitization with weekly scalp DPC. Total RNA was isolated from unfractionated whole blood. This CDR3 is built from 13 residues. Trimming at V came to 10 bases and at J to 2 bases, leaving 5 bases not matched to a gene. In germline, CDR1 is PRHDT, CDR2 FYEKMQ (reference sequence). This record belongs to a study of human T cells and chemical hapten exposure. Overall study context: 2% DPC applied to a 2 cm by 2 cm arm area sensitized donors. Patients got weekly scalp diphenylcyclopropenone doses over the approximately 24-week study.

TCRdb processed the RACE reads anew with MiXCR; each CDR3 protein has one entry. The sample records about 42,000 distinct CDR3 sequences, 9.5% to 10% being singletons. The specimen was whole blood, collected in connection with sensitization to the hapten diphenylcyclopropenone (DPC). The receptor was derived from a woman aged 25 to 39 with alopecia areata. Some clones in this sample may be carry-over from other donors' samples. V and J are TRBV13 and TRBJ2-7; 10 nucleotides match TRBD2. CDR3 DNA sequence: TGTGCCACCTTAGCGGGGGGCACCTACGAGCAGTACTTC. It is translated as CATLAGGTYEQYF. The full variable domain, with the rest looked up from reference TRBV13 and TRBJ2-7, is AAGVIQSPRHLIKEKRETATLKCYPIPRHDTVYWYQQGPGQDPQFLISFYEKMQSDKGSIPDRFSAQQFSDYHSELNMSSLELGDSALYFCATLAGGTYEQYFGPGTRLTVT.